Listed here are 10 T cell receptor beta chains from one sample, sequenced in a study of T cells expressing NK-cell markers. Reanalyzing the 5' RACE reads, TCRdb keeps one entry per CDR3 protein, without DNA. The specimen's table records 150,000 to 180,000 distinct CDR3 sequences. The sample was blood T cells: a sorted CD56 or NKG2C T cell subset, CD4+ or CD8+ T cells, or bulk PBMC T cells (not recorded which). All receptors derive from a woman aged 45-65 years in good health.

The chain employs TRBV6-5 and TRBJ2-5. Germline CDR1 MNHEY, CDR2 SVGAGI. CDR3 length equals 15 residues. The CDR3 loop reads CASSYSTGGVETQYF.

The chain uses TRBV10-2 and TRBJ2-2. There are 13 residues in the CDR3. Germline V gene data show CDR1 as WSHSY and CDR2 as SAAADI. CDR3 residues: CARRDQNTGELFF.

The chain is built from TRBV4-1 and TRBJ2-1; with no DNA, the TCRdb D assignment of TRBD2 cannot be verified. The germline V gene has CDR1 MGHRA and CDR2 YSYEKL. This CDR3 contains 14 residues. CDR3 sequence reads: CASSQLAGYNEQFF.

V usage is TRBV6-5 and J usage is TRBJ2-6. The CDR3 is made up of 18 amino acids. Germline V CDR1 and CDR2: MNHEY, SVGAGI. CDR3 sequence reads: CASSYTVSDPSGANVLTF.

V is TRBV27 and J is TRBJ2-1. This CDR3 comprises 14 residues. CDR1 and CDR2 (germline): MNHEY, SMNVEV (reference sequence). This CDR3 reads CASSAGVPVNEQFF.

The chain uses TRBV3-1 and TRBJ2-2. The germline gives CDR1 LGHDT, CDR2 YNNKEL (reference sequence). CDR3 size: 14 residues. Here the CDR3 reads CASTPAGITGELFF.

V and J are TRBV12-3 or TRBV12-4 and TRBJ1-1; TCRdb's D gene call, TRBD1, goes unchecked for lack of DNA. The CDR3 consists of 12 residues. Here the CDR3 reads CASSDSGREAFF.

J is TRBJ2-1 and V is TRBV12-3 or TRBV12-4. The CDR3 extends over 13 amino acids. The CDR3 sequence is CASSLSDYNEQFF.

The rearrangement links TRBV27 to TRBJ1-5; the TCRdb call, TRBD1, lacks DNA for checking. This CDR3 is built from 14 residues. Per germline, CDR1 MNHEY and CDR2 SMNVEV (reference sequence). The CDR3 loop is CASSFDRGHQPQHF.

The V and J genes are TRBV20-1 and TRBJ2-5; no DNA is available, so the TRBD1 call from TCRdb remains unchecked. Looked up from germline, CDR1 is DFQATT and CDR2 is SNEGSKA (reference sequence). The CDR3 spans 14 residues. CDR3 loop: CSALVGGTEETQYF.